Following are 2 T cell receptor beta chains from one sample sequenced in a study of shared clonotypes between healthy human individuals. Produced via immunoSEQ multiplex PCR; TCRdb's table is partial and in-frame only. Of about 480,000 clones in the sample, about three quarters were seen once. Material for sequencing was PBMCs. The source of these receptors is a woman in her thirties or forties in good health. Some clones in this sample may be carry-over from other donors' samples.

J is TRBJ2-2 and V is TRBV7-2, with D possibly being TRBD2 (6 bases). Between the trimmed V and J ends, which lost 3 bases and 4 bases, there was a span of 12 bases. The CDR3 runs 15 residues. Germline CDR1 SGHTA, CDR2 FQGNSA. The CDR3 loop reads CASSFGSGLTGELFF. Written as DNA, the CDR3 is TGTGCCAGCAGCTTCGGGAGCGGACTCACCGGGGAGCTGTTTTTT.

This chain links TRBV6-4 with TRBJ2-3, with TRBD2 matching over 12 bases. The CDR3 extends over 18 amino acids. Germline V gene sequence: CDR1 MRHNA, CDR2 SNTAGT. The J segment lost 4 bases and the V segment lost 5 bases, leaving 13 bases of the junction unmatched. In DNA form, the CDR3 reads TGTGCCAGCAGTCCAATAATCGGACTAGCGGGATCGGCAGATACGCAGTATTTT. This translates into CASSPIIGLAGSADTQYF.